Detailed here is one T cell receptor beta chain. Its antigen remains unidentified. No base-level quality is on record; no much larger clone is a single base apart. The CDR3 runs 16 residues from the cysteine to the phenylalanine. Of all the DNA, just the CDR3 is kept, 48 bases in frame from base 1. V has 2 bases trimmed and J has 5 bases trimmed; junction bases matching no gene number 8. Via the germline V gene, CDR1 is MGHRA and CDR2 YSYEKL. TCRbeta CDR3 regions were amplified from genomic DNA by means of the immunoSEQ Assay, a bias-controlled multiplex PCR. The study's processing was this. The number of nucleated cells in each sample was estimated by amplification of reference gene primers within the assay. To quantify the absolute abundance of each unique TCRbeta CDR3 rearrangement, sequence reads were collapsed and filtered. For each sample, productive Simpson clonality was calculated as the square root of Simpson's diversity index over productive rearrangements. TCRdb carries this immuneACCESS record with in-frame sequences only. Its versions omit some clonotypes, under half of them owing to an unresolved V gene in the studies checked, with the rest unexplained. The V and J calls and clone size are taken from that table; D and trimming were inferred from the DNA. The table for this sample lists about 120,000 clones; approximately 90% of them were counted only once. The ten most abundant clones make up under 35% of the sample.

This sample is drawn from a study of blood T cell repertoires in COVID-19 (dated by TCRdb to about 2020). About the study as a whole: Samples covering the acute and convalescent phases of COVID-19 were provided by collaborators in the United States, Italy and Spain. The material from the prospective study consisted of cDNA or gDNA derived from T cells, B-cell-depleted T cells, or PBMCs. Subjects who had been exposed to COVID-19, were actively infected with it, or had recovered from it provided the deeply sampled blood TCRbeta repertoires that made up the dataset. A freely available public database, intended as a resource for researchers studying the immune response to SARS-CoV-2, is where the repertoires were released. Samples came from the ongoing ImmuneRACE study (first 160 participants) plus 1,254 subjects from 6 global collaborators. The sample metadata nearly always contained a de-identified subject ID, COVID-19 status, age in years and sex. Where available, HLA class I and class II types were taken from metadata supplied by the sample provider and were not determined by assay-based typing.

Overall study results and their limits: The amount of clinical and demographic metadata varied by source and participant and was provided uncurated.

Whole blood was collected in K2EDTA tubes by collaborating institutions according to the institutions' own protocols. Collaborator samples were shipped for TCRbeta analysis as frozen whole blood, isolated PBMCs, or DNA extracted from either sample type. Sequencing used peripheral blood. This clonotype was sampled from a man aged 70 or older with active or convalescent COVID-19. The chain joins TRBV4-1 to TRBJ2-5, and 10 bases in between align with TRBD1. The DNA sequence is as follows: TGCGCCAGCAGCCAACAGGGGGGACAGGGGTGGGAGACCCAGTACTTC. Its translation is CASSQQGGQGWETQYF.